This TCR beta chain is drawn from a study of blood T cell repertoires in COVID-19. The wider study: The cDNA or gDNA used as material had been derived from T cells, B-cell-depleted T cells, or PBMCs.

Source study methods: Reference gene primer amplification gave nucleated cell count estimates. Clones were sequenced by immunoSEQ multiplex PCR, and TCRdb holds only the in-frame ones, with some missing. That table gives V, J and clone size, and the DNA gave D and trimming. Of fewer than 70,000 clones listed, approximately 85% are singletons. CDR3 length: 12 residues. Germline CDR1 SGHDT, CDR2 YYEEEE. V lost 0 bases, J lost 8 bases, and 8 bases lay in between. The chain has TRBV5-6 and TRBJ1-2; no clear D gene. The clonotype was recovered from a man aged 45-60 years with acute or convalescent COVID-19. Sequencing was performed on peripheral blood. In DNA form, the CDR3 reads TGTGCCAGCAGCTTGGGCCACGGGGGCTACACCTTC. Protein product: CASSLGHGGYTF.